This TCR beta chain came from a study of OX40 agonist ivuxolimab in advanced cancers. For context, the study as a whole: Ivuxolimab was a fully human IgG2 agonistic monoclonal antibody targeting the costimulatory receptor OX40 (CD134). Intravenous ivuxolimab was administered to patients every 2 weeks at six dose levels: 0.01, 0.1, 0.3, 1.5, 3 and 10 mg/kg. Patients were allowed to have had prior anti-PD-1, anti-PD-L1 or anti-CTLA-4 therapy, and more than 35% of the dose-escalation patients had been treated with checkpoint inhibitors. Partial responses occurred in three dose-escalation patients, of whom one had hepatocellular carcinoma and two had cutaneous melanoma. Among the roughly 52 dose-escalation patients, 19 had hepatocellular carcinoma, about 15 melanoma, 9 renal cell carcinoma and 9 head and neck cancer. In the dose-escalation cohort, roughly 80% of patients were male, and the mean age was approximately 60 years, with a range of 23 to 79. The paper reports the monotherapy dose-escalation portion (N of about 50 patients) of the phase I ivuxolimab trial. Peripheral TCRbeta sequencing aimed to test whether ivuxolimab altered TCR sequence diversity and caused clonal T-cell expansion. Findings and caveats that apply to the study as a whole: At doses of 0.1 to 3.0 mg/kg, clonal expansion of both CD4+ and CD8+ T cells in blood was seen between baseline and week 6. In the 0.1-3.0 mg/kg groups, partial responders were among the patients with the lowest normalized peripheral clonal expansion, particularly in CD8+ T cells. Low levels of normalized T-cell clonal expansion were also seen in some nonresponding patients. After ivuxolimab, CD8+ T cells had more expanded clones than CD4+ T cells on average. Antigen specificity was not determined for the clonally expanded peripheral T cells.

The trial excluded patients who had a history of autoimmune disease or who were on systemic immunosuppression. Peripheral blood for TCR sequencing was collected from all dose cohorts at baseline, on cycle 4 day 1, and on cycle 7 day 1. Samples were obtained from an open-label, multicenter, first-in-human phase I dose-escalation trial of ivuxolimab. Adults with locally advanced or metastatic melanoma, renal cell, hepatocellular, or head and neck squamous cell carcinoma were enrolled in the trial. Before TCR sequencing, CD4+ T cells and CD8+ T cells from peripheral blood were sorted into separate populations. To sequence the TCRbeta CDR3 region, genomic DNA was isolated from the sorted cells. The immunoSEQ Assay was used to sequence the TCRbeta CDR3 regions. In TCRdb, the immuneACCESS table is reduced to in-frame sequences with V and J assigned. These tables do not hold every clone; where another copy was compared, an unresolved V gene accounts for under half, and the others remain unexplained. The sample yields roughly 43,000 clones; over 75% were counted once. The leading ten clones occupy over 50% of the sample.

This clone is termed medium-sized (0.01 to 0.1%). No cognate antigen has been identified for it. No per-base quality is available; no much larger clone lies one base away. Including the terminal cysteine and phenylalanine, the CDR3 comprises 13 residues. The sequence is cut down to CDR3 DNA, 39 bases in frame from base 1. Recombination linked TRBV21-1 to TRBJ2-7; whether TRBD1, the table's D call, matches the DNA was not checked. TRBV21-1 is noted as a pseudogene. This receptor was obtained from an adult with an advanced solid tumor such as melanoma, head and neck, liver or kidney cancer. This specimen was CD4+ or CD8+ T cells sorted from blood, taken in a trial of the OX40 agonist ivuxolimab. The sequence in DNA is TGTGCCAGCAGGGACAGGGGTTGGTACGAGCAGTACTTC. This encodes CASRDRGWYEQYF.